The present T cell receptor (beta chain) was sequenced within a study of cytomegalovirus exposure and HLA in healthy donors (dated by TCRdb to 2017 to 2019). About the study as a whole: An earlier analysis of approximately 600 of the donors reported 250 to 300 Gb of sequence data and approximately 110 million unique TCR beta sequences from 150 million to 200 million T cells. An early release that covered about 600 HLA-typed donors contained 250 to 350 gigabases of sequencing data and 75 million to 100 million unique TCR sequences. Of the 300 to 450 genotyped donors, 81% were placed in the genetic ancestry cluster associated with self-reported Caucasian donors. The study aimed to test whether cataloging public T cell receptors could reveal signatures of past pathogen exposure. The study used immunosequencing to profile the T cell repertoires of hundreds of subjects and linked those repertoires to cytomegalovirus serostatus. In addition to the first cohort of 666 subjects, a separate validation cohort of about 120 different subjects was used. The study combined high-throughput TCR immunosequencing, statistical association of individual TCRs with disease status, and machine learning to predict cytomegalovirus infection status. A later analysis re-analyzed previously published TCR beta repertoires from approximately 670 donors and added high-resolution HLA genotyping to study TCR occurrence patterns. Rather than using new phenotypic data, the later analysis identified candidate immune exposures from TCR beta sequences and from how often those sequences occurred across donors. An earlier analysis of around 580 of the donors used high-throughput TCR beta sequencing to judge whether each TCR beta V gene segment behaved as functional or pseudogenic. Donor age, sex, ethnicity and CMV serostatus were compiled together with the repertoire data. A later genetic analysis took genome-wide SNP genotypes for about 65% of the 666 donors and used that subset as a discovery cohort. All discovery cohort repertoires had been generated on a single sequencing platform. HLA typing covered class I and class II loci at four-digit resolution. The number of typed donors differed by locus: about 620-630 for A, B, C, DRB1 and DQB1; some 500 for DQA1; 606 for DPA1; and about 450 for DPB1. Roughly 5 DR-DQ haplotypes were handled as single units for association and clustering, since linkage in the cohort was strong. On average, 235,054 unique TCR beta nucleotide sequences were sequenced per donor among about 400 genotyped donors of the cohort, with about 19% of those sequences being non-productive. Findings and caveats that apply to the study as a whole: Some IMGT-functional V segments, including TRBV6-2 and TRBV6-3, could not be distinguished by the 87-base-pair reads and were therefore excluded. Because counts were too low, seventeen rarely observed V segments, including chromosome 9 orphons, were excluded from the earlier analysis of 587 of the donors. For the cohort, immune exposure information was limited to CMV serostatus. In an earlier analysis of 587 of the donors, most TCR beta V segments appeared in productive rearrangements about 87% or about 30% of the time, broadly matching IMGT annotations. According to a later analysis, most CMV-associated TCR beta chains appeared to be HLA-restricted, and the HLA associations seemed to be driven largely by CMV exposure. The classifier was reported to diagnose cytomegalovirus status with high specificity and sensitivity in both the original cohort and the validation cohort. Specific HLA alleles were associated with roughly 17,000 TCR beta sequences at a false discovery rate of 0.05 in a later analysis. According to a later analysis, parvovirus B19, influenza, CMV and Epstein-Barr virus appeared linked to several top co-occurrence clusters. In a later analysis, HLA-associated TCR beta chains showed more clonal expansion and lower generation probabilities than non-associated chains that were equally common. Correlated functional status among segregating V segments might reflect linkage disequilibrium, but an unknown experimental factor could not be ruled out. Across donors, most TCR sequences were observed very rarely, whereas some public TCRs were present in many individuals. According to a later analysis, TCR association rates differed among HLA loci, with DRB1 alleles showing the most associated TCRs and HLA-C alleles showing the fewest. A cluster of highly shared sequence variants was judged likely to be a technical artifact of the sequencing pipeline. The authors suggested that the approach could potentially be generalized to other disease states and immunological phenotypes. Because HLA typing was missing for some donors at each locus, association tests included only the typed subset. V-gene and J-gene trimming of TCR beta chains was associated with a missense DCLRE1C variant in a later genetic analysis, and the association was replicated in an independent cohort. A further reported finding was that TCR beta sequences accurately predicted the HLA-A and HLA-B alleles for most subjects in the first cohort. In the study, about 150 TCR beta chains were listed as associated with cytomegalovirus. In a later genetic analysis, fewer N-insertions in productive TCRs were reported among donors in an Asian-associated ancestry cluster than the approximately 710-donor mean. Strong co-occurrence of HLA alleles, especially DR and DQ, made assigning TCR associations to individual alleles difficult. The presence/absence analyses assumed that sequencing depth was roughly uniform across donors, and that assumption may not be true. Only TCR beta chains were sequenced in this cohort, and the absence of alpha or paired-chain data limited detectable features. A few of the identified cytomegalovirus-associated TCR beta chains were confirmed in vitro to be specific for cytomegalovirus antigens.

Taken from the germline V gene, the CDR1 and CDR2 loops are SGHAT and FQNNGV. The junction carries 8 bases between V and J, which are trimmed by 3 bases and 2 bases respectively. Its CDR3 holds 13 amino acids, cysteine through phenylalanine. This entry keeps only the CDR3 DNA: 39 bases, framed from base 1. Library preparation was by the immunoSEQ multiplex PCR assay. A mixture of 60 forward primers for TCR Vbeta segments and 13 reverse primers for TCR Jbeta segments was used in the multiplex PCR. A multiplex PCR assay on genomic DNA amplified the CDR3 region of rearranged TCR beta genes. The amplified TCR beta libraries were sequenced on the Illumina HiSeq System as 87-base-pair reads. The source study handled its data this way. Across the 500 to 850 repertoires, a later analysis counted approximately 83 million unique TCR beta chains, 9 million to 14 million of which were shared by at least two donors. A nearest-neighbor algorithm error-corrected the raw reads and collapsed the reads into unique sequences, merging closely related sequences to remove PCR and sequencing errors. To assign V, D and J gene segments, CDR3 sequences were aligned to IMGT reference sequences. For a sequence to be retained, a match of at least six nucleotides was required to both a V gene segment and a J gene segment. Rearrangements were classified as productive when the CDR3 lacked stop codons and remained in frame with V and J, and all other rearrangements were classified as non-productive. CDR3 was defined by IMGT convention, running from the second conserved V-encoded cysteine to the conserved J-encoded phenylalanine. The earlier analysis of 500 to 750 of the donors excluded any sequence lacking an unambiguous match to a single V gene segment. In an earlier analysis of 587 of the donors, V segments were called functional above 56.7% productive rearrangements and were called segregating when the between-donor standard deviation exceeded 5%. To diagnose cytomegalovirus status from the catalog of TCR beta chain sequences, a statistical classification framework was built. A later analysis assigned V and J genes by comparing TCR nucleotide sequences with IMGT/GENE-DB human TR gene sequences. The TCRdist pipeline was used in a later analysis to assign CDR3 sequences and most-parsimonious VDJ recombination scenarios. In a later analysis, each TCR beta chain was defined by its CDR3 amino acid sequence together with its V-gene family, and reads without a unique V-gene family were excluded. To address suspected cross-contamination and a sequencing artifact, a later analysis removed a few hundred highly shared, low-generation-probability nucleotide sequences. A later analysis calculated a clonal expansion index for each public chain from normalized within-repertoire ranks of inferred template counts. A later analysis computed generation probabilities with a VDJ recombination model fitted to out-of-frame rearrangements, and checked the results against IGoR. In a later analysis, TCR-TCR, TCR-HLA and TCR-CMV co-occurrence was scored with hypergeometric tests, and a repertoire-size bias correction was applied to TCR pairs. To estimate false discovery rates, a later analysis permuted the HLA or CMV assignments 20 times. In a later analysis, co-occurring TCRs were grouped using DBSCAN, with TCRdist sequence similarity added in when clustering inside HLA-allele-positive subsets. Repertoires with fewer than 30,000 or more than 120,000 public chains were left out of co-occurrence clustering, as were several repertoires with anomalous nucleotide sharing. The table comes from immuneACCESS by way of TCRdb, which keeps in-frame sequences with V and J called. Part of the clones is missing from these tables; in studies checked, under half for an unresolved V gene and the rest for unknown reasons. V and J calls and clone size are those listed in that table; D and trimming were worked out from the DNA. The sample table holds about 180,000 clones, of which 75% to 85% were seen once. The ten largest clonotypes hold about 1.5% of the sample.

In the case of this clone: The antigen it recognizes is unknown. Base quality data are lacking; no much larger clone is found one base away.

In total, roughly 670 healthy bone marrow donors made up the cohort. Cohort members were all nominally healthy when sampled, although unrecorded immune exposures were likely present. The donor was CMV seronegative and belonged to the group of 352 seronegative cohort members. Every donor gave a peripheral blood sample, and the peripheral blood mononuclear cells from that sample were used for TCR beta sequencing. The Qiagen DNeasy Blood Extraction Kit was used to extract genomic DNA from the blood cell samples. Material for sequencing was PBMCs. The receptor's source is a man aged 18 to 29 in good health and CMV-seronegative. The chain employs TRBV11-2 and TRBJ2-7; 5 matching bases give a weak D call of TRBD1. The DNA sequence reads TGTGCCAGCAGCTTTCTGGGGCCCTACGAGCAGTACTTC. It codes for CASSFLGPYEQYF.